This T cell receptor (beta chain) was obtained from a study of T cells in Graves' hyperthyroidism and ophthalmopathy. Study at large: The blood sample was taken at first diagnosis, before treatment began.

Trimming removed 3 bases at V and 7 bases at J, with 15 bases between. CDR3 length: 14 residues. The V gene's germline CDR1 is SNHLY and CDR2 FYNNEI. Researchers barred patients who had uncontrolled infection, other autoimmune disease, pregnancy or lactation. Thyroid ultrasound, orbital computed tomography, clinical symptoms, and serum thyroxine and TRAb underpinned diagnoses. The table lists this clonotype with many counts. Its antigen is currently unknown. Study-wide results and caveats: The model made its ophthalmopathy prediction, and onset followed a median around six months later.

There were TCR beta CDR3 regions amplified from RNA transcripts. First-round RT-PCR of the TCR CDR3 relied on the HTBI primer set. TCRdb fed the multiplex PCR reads into MiXCR, producing one record per CDR3 protein. The repertoire includes roughly 200,000 distinct CDR3 sequences, around 17% of them detected once, and roughly 50% sits in the top ten. The sequencing input was blood. This chain connects TRBV2 to TRBJ1-2; possible D gene TRBD1, 5 bases. This TCR came from a woman aged 45-59 years with Graves' hyperthyroidism. CDR3 loop: CASSERQTVGGYTF. The CDR3 DNA sequence: TGTGCCAGCAGTGAGCGGCAGACAGTCGGTGGCTACACCTTC.